Listed here is a single T cell receptor beta chain. What it binds is not known. One end of the junction does not line up with germline, which may come from a read error. The data were taken from a study of blood T cells in healthy people across ages. Points from the study as a whole: Long-lived and aged donors differed, with more naive CD4+ cells and higher diversity in the long-lived.

The CDR3 is 13 residues long. CDR1 is SGHDN, CDR2 FVKESK, per germline. The use of a sample-barcoded 5' primer and a J-beta primer mix characterized a second PCR of roughly 6 to 11 cycles. TCRdb fed the 5' RACE reads into MiXCR, producing one record per CDR3 protein. The sample includes over a million distinct CDR3 sequences, around 27% of them seen just once. This sample also belongs to another study, concerning T cells of mothers and their children. That work adds: Donors were three healthy Caucasian mothers and their six children. Versus unrelated pairs, overlap was slightly higher in related mother-child pairs, without reaching significance. The authors detected no persistent microchimeric T cell clones.

This TCR came from a girl aged 2 to 10 in good health. The chain is built from TRBV14 and TRBJ2-1, with a tentative D call TRBD2 (6 bases). The sample comprised blood. CDR3 sequence reads: CASSQFGGAAATF. The CDR3 DNA follows: TGTGCCAGCAGCCAATTTGGAGGGGCCGCAGCGACCTTC.